The present entry profiles one T cell receptor beta chain with its context. The source of the sample is a study of control samples from healthy donors and cancer patients. The protocol was immunoSEQ multiplex PCR, while the TCRdb copy is restricted to in-frame clones and leaves out a portion. The sample consists of about 130,000 clones, roughly 94% of them appearing once. The germline V gene encodes CDR1 GTSNPN and CDR2 SVGIG (reference sequence). After removal of 0 bases from V and 0 bases from J, the junction contained 7 bases not matched to a gene. There are 16 residues in the CDR3. Sequenced sample: PBMCs. The rearrangement uses TRBV30 and TRBJ1-1, with TRBD1 matching 7 bases. The clonotype comes from a man aged 60 to 75 with colorectal cancer. CDR3 DNA sequence: TGTGCCTGGAGTGTAAGTAAGGGACAGATGAACACTGAAGCTTTCTTT. This codes for CAWSVSKGQMNTEAFF.